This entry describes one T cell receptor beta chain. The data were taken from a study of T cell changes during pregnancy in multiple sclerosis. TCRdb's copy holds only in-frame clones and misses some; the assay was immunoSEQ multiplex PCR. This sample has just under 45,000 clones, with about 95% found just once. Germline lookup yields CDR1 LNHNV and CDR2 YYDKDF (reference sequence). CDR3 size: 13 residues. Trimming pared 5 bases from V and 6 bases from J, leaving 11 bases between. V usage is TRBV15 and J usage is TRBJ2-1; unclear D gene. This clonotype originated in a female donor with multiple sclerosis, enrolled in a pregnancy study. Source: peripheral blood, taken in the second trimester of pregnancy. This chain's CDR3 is CATSRPLGNEQFF. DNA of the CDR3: TGTGCCACCAGCCGCCCCCTAGGCAATGAGCAGTTCTTC. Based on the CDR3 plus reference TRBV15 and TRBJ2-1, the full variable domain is DAMVIQNPRYQVTQFGKPVTLSCSQTLNHNVMYWYQQKSSQAPKLLFHYYDKDFNNEADTPDNFQSRRPNTSFCFLDIRSPGLGDTAMYLCATSRPLGNEQFFGPGTRLTVL.